One and the same sample provided the 27 T cell receptor beta chains below, sequenced in a study of cytomegalovirus exposure and HLA in healthy donors. Both 60 Vbeta primers and 13 Jbeta primers went into the PCR. The method was immunoSEQ multiplex PCR; TCRdb's version includes in-frame clones alone and lacks a portion of them. The sample shows about 150,000 clones, around 82% of them seen only once. The sample consisted of PBMCs. These receptors originate from a woman between 50 and 59 years old in good health and CMV-seropositive.

This chain links TRBV15 with TRBJ2-7; the D is unclear. Per germline, CDR1 LNHNV and CDR2 YYDKDF (reference sequence). V was pared by 4 bases and J by 1 base, with 8 bases between. This CDR3 region has 13 residues. The CDR3 nucleotides are TGTGCCACCAGCACCCTATGGTCCTACGAGCAGTACTTC. Translated: CATSTLWSYEQYF. The whole variable domain, filled in from reference TRBV15 and TRBJ2-7, reads DAMVIQNPRYQVTQFGKPVTLSCSQTLNHNVMYWYQQKSSQAPKLLFHYYDKDFNNEADTPDNFQSRRPNTSFCFLDIRSPGLGDTAMYLCATSTLWSYEQYFGPGTRLTVT.

J is TRBJ1-5 and V is TRBV11-2; D remains ambiguous. The CDR3 spans 13 residues. Germline-derived CDR1 and CDR2 are SGHAT and FQNNGV. Trimming removed 4 bases from V and 1 base from J, with 5 bases in between. CDR3 coding DNA: TGTGCCAGCAGCTCACACAGCAATCAGCCCCAGCATTTT. Protein product: CASSSHSNQPQHF.

The chain carries TRBV27 and TRBJ1-1, with 8 positions matching TRBD1. Germline V gene lookup returns CDR1 MNHEY and CDR2 SMNVEV (reference sequence). The CDR3 consists of 16 residues. With 6 bases clipped from V and 4 bases from J, the junction kept 13 bases outside the gene matches. CDR3 nucleotides: TGTGCCAGCAGAAGTAGGCCCGACAGGGGCAGCACTGAAGCTTTCTTT. Protein sequence: CASRSRPDRGSTEAFF.

The chain recombines TRBV27 with TRBJ1-5; D not resolved. Trimming took off 8 bases at V and 3 bases at J, with 14 bases between the two ends. Germline V gene sequence: CDR1 MNHEY, CDR2 SMNVEV (reference sequence). This CDR3 spans 14 amino acids. CDR3 nucleotide sequence: TGTGCCAGCTCCCGAGGTTCCAACAATCAGCCCCAGCATTTT. Translation: CASSRGSNNQPQHF.

V and J are TRBV6-5 and TRBJ1-2, with 9 bases fitting TRBD1. The CDR3 consists of 16 residues. The germline V gene has CDR1 MNHEY and CDR2 SVGAGI. Trimming at V came to 3 bases and at J to 6 bases, leaving 11 bases not matched to a gene. The CDR3 spells CASSYETTGGLDGYTF. The DNA for the CDR3 is TGTGCCAGCAGTTATGAGACCACAGGGGGCTTAGATGGCTACACCTTC.

The rearrangement uses TRBV2 and TRBJ2-2, with 8 bases fitting TRBD1. Trimming at V came to 10 bases and at J to 7 bases, leaving 14 bases not matched to a gene. CDR1 is SNHLY and CDR2 is FYNNEI in the germline V gene. The CDR3 consists of 15 residues. In nucleotides, the CDR3 is TGTGCCACAAGGGGGCAGGGGGCAGCAAACGGGGAGCTGTTTTTT. It yields the protein CATRGQGAANGELFF.

The chain joins TRBV10-1 to TRBJ1-2, with 9 positions matching TRBD1. The CDR3 loop spans 15 amino acids. Looked up from germline, CDR1 is WNHNN and CDR2 is SYGVQD (reference sequence). V shed 6 bases, J shed 4 bases, and the junction held 9 bases outside the gene matches. DNA for the CDR3: TGCGCCAGCAGAGACGGGACAGGGTTGACCTATGGCTACACCTTC. Translated: CASRDGTGLTYGYTF.

This chain connects TRBV4-1 to TRBJ1-4; the D gene is possibly TRBD1 (6 bases). Per germline, CDR1 MGHRA and CDR2 YSYEKL. The CDR3 runs to 15 residues. Trimming cost V 0 bases and J 11 bases, with 16 bases left between them. The CDR3 nucleotides read TGCGCCAGCAGCCAAGATCGGGGAAGTACAGGGAAACTGTTTTTT. This translates into CASSQDRGSTGKLFF.

The chain joins TRBV7-8 to TRBJ1-5; D call uncertain. The CDR3 has 15 residues. Per the germline V gene, CDR1 is SGHVS and CDR2 is FQNEAQ. The V and J ends lost 7 bases and 9 bases respectively, with 22 bases between them. CDR3 region: CASNPSRTLEGPQHF. CDR3 bases: TGTGCCAGCAACCCGAGCCGGACCCTGGAGGGGCCCCAGCATTTT.

This chain joins TRBV29-1 and TRBJ2-7, with D possibly TRBD1 on 6 matching bases. CDR1 and CDR2 (germline): SQVTM, ANQGSEA. V lost 6 bases and J 6 bases, leaving 21 bases between the germline ends. The CDR3 totals 14 residues. CDR3 DNA: TGCAGCGTCAGAGGGAAAATGGGGGCAAGCGAGCAGTACTTC. This encodes CSVRGKMGASEQYF.

The J gene is TRBJ2-7, the V gene TRBV5-1; weak D call: TRBD2 (7 bases). The CDR3 has 14 residues. V dropped 3 bases and J dropped 3 bases, with 13 bases sitting between them. Germline lookup yields CDR1 SGHRS and CDR2 YFSETQ. The CDR3 sequence: CASSSAGASYEQYF. In nucleotides, the CDR3 is TGCGCCAGCAGCTCCGCGGGGGCTAGCTACGAGCAGTACTTC.

The chain employs TRBV15 and TRBJ1-4; 10 positions match TRBD1. From germline, CDR1 is LNHNV and CDR2 YYDKDF (reference sequence). This CDR3 region has 14 residues. V trimming: 11 bases; J trimming: 8 bases; junction bases outside the gene matches: 11. CDR3 sequence (DNA): TGTGCCTCCACCCCCGGGACAGGGGACGAAAAACTGTTTTTT. Translation: CASTPGTGDEKLFF. Drawing the rest from reference TRBV15 and TRBJ1-4, the complete variable domain is DAMVIQNPRYQVTQFGKPVTLSCSQTLNHNVMYWYQQKSSQAPKLLFHYYDKDFNNEADTPDNFQSRRPNTSFCFLDIRSPGLGDTAMYLCASTPGTGDEKLFFGSGTQLSVL.

There are a few counts of this clone. V gene TRBV7-2 combines with J gene TRBJ1-1, with D hard to call. The CDR3 has 14 residues. The V gene's germline CDR1 is SGHTA and CDR2 FQGNSA. V shed 0 bases and J shed 1 base, with 6 bases lying between them. The CDR3 protein is CASSLASKNTEAFF. The CDR3 DNA reads as TGTGCCAGCAGCTTAGCGTCCAAGAACACTGAAGCTTTCTTT. Based on the CDR3 plus reference TRBV7-2 and TRBJ1-1, the full variable domain is GAGVSQSPSNKVTEKGKDVELRCDPISGHTALYWYRQSLGQGLEFLIYFQGNSAPDKSGLPSDRFSAERTGGSVSTLTIQRTQQEDSAVYLCASSLASKNTEAFFGQGTRLTVV.

The V and J genes are TRBV5-8 and TRBJ2-7, with D possibly being TRBD2 (5 bases). Germline CDR1 is SGHTS and CDR2 is YDEGEE. Between the trimmed V and J ends, which lost 4 bases and 1 base, there was a span of 18 bases. This CDR3 has 16 residues. The CDR3 DNA sequence: TGTGCCAGCAGCCCTACACCGGGATCCATTTCCTACGAGCAGTACTTC. As protein: CASSPTPGSISYEQYF. The variable domain in full, with the rest retrieved from reference TRBV5-8 and TRBJ2-7, is EAGVTQSPTHLIKTRGQQATLRCSPISGHTSVYWYQQALGLGLQFLLWYDEGEERNRGNFPPRFSGRQFPNYSSELNVNALELEDSALYLCASSPTPGSISYEQYFGPGTRLTVT.

The sample holds many counts of this clone. The V and J genes are TRBV5-4 and TRBJ1-3; D gene unclear. Germline-derived CDR1 and CDR2 are SGHNT and YYREEE (reference sequence). Trimming stripped 4 bases from V and 4 bases from J, with 15 bases between. This CDR3 comprises 15 residues. The CDR3 sequence: CASSQEEATGNTIYF. The CDR3 DNA sequence: TGTGCCAGCAGCCAAGAGGAGGCAACCGGAAACACCATATATTTT.

V gene TRBV27 combines with J gene TRBJ2-2, with 9 positions matching TRBD2. The CDR3 totals 15 residues. The V segment lost 3 bases and the J segment 5 bases; nucleotides outside the gene matches: 4. Per the germline V gene, CDR1 is MNHEY and CDR2 is SMNVEV (reference sequence). DNA of the CDR3: TGTGCCAGCAGTTTTGATCTAGCGGGGACCGGGGAGCTGTTTTTT. It specifies CASSFDLAGTGELFF.

J is TRBJ1-2 and V is TRBV5-1; the D gene is possibly TRBD1 (6 bases). Trimming stripped 0 bases from V and 6 bases from J, with 12 bases between. The CDR3 is made up of 14 amino acids. Germline V gene sequence: CDR1 SGHRS, CDR2 YFSETQ. The CDR3 DNA reads as TGCGCCAGCAGCTTGGGAACAGGGTTGGATGGCTACACCTTC. It yields the protein CASSLGTGLDGYTF.

J is TRBJ2-4 and V is TRBV21-1; TRBD1, the D gene given by the table, was not confirmed from the DNA. TRBV21-1 is shown as a pseudogene. The CDR3 length is 16 residues. The CDR3 loop is CASSKGTQGAKNIQYF. In DNA, the CDR3 is TGTGCCAGCAGCAAAGGAACTCAGGGGGCCAAAAACATTCAGTACTTC.

This sequence joins TRBV7-2 and TRBJ2-3; D is unresolved. The germline CDR1 and CDR2 sequences are SGHTA and FQGNSA. Trimming left V 3 bases short and J 2 bases short, with 9 bases between. This CDR3 has 14 amino acids. CDR3 protein: CASSLVGFTDTQYF. CDR3 nucleotides: TGTGCCAGCAGCTTGGTCGGGTTCACAGATACGCAGTATTTT.

The rearrangement links TRBV5-1 to TRBJ1-1, with 8 nucleotides matching TRBD1. The CDR3 totals 13 residues. The V and J ends lost 4 bases and 11 bases, in that order; junction bases with no gene match: 10. CDR1 is SGHRS and CDR2 is YFSETQ in the germline V gene. CDR3 amino acids: CASSPDRGPLAFF. Written as DNA, the CDR3 is TGCGCCAGCAGCCCTGACAGGGGTCCCCTGGCTTTCTTT.

The chain carries TRBV6-1 and TRBJ2-7; TRBD2 might be the D (6 bases). CDR1 is MNHNS and CDR2 is SASEGT in the germline V gene. There are 15 residues in the CDR3. The V gene lost 5 bases and the J gene lost 1 base, with 15 bases spanning the gap. The CDR3 coding sequence is TGTGCCAGCAGTACTCCACGGGACTTATCCTACGAGCAGTACTTC. Translation: CASSTPRDLSYEQYF.

The chain employs TRBV27 and TRBJ1-2; TRBD1 aligns across 7 bases. Germline values: CDR1 MNHEY, CDR2 SMNVEV (reference sequence). J gave up 4 bases and V 0 bases, and 2 bases lay outside the gene matches. This CDR3 is built from 14 residues. The DNA of the CDR3 is TGTGCCAGCAGTTTATCCCCAGGGGGCTATGGCTACACCTTC. Residues: CASSLSPGGYGYTF.

This clone was counted a few times. The J gene is TRBJ2-3, the V gene TRBV10-3, with 9 bases that match TRBD2. Losses at the gene ends were 6 bases for V and 12 bases for J; bases not matched to a gene: 10. The CDR3 spans 13 residues. In germline, CDR1 is ENHRY, CDR2 SYGVKD. The CDR3 DNA reads TGTGCCATCAGCACTAGCGGGTCTTCCGTCCAGTATTTT. Encoded protein: CAISTSGSSVQYF.

The V and J genes are TRBV7-6 and TRBJ2-7, with unresolved D. The CDR3 has 14 residues. From germline, CDR1 is SGHVS and CDR2 FNYEAQ. V shed 1 base and J shed 2 bases, with 9 bases lying between them. In DNA, the CDR3 is TGTGCCAGCAGCTTAGAGAGCGTAACCTACGAGCAGTACTTC. It yields the protein CASSLESVTYEQYF. Full variable domain (rest looked up from reference TRBV7-6 and TRBJ2-7): GAGVSQSPRYKVTKRGQDVALRCDPISGHVSLYWYRQALGQGPEFLTYFNYEAQQDKSGLPNDRFSAERPEGSISTLTIQRTEQRDSAMYRCASSLESVTYEQYFGPGTRLTVT.

The chain joins TRBV28 to TRBJ2-3; 8 nucleotides align to TRBD2. Trimming removed 7 bases from V and 4 bases from J; junction bases left unmatched: 4. The CDR3 runs to 13 residues. CDR1 and CDR2 from the germline V gene are MDHEN and SYDVKM. The CDR3 here is CASTRRGADTQYF. Written as DNA, the CDR3 is TGTGCCAGCACCCGGCGGGGGGCAGATACGCAGTATTTT.

This clone was detected only a few times. V is TRBV13 and J is TRBJ2-7, with 9 bases that match TRBD1. The CDR3 runs to 15 residues. The junction had 10 bases not matched to a gene; V was cut back by 5 bases and J by 5 bases. The germline CDR1 and CDR2 sequences are PRHDT and FYEKMQ (reference sequence). The CDR3 loop is CASSQTGTGNDEQYF. Written as DNA, the CDR3 is TGTGCCAGCAGCCAAACCGGGACAGGGAACGACGAGCAGTACTTC.

This clone came up once. The chain combines TRBV27 with TRBJ1-1; possibly TRBD1 for D (5 bases). The CDR3 is 16 amino acids. The V gene lost 0 bases and the J gene lost 1 base, with 12 bases spanning the gap. Germline assignment: CDR1 MNHEY and CDR2 SMNVEV (reference sequence). DNA of the CDR3: TGTGCCAGCAGTTTATCGATGGGGCTCGGGAACACTGAAGCTTTCTTT. Translating it yields CASSLSMGLGNTEAFF.